Reported below is one T cell receptor beta chain. Its antigen is unidentified. RNA extraction was followed by reverse transcription into cDNA, which acted as the sequencing template. Measured with immunoSEQ multiplex PCR; TCRdb has only the in-frame clones, and not every one. The data contain roughly 3,600 clones, 71% of them seen just once; the ten biggest clones take up 6.8%. The data derive from a study of CD8+ T cells in alopecia areata. Study-level findings and limits: Clonality in lesional scalp, especially alopecia totalis/universalis, exceeded that of normal scalp. Mice showed clearer TCR sharing than patients did, a gap that was possibly HLA-related. Normal skin's resident alphabeta T cells are also sequenced in scalp samples.

Germline V gene data show CDR1 as ENHRY and CDR2 as SYGVKD. The germline V and J ends were trimmed by 7 bases and 4 bases, with 19 bases remaining between them. The CDR3 is made up of 15 amino acids. This receptor was taken from a human donor in good health. The rearrangement joins TRBV10-3 to TRBJ2-5, with D perhaps matching TRBD1 or TRBD2 (6 bases each). Sequencing used skin. This chain's CDR3 is CAIKGGGTGRETQYF. CDR3 DNA: TGTGCCATCAAGGGGGGCGGAACGGGGCGAGAGACCCAGTACTTC.